This passage covers 20 T cell receptor beta chains from one sample sequenced in a study of blood T cell repertoires in COVID-19. Libraries were prepared by immunoSEQ multiplex PCR; TCRdb keeps only in-frame clonotypes and omits some of them. The sample comprises about 310,000 clones, 90% of which are singletons, and around 1% rests with the top ten. Source material: peripheral blood. These receptors were obtained from a woman in her thirties or forties with COVID-19, enrolled during active disease.

This chain connects TRBV28 to TRBJ2-5; TRBD1 might be the D (8 bases). From germline, CDR1 is MDHEN and CDR2 SYDVKM. V lost 3 bases to trimming and J lost 5 bases, with 19 bases between them. This CDR3 is 16 amino acids long. The chain's CDR3 is CASSFYGQGGRETQYF. The CDR3 DNA follows: TGTGCCAGCAGTTTTTACGGACAGGGAGGGAGGGAGACCCAGTACTTC.

This chain connects TRBV18 to TRBJ2-4, with D possibly matching TRBD2 (6 bases). The ends were cut back, 1 base at V and 3 bases at J, with 16 bases in the middle. CDR1 and CDR2 (germline): KGHSH, LQKENI. This CDR3 is 17 amino acids long. The CDR3 DNA follows: TGTGCCAGCTCACCACTTCGGACTTTGGGGGGCAAAAACATTCAGTACTTC. Translating it yields CASSPLRTLGGKNIQYF.

This clone has more than one count but fewer than ten. This sequence joins TRBV5-1 and TRBJ1-1, with 7 bases fitting TRBD1. Germline CDR1 SGHRS, CDR2 YFSETQ. This CDR3 comprises 19 residues. J was trimmed by 0 bases and V by 0 bases; bases with no gene match: 14. This chain's CDR3 is CASSLEGVVTGPLNTEAFF. The CDR3 DNA reads TGCGCCAGCAGCTTGGAAGGCGTTGTGACAGGGCCATTGAACACTGAAGCTTTCTTT.

This chain connects TRBV6-1 to TRBJ1-5; possible D gene TRBD1, 5 bases. Germline CDR1 reads MNHNS; CDR2 reads SASEGT. The CDR3 spans 15 residues. The germline V and J ends were trimmed by 0 bases and 5 bases, with 11 bases remaining between them. The CDR3 loop reads CASSEAGGGYQPQHF. The CDR3 bases are TGTGCCAGCAGTGAAGCGGGGGGAGGTTATCAGCCCCAGCATTTT.

This chain uses TRBV6-5 with TRBJ2-1; no definite D call. Germline V lookup: CDR1 MNHEY, CDR2 SVGAGI. The CDR3 is 13 amino acids. Trimming took off 4 bases at V and 7 bases at J, with 11 bases between the two ends. The CDR3 DNA follows: TGTGCCAGCAGTTTGCCGGTCTGGAATGAGCAGTTCTTC. It yields the protein CASSLPVWNEQFF.

The rearrangement links TRBV7-9 to TRBJ1-4; D is unclear. The V gene lost 3 bases and the J gene lost 1 base, with 6 bases spanning the gap. Germline V lookup: CDR1 SEHNR, CDR2 FQNEAQ (reference sequence). The CDR3 is 14 residues long. CDR3 nucleotides: TGTGCCAGCAGCTTGGCGGGAACTAATGAAAAACTGTTTTTT. It codes for CASSLAGTNEKLFF.

This chain uses TRBV19 with TRBJ2-5; possible D gene TRBD2, 6 bases. Trimming took off 4 bases at V and 5 bases at J, with 17 bases between the two ends. CDR1 LNHDA and CDR2 SQIVND come from the germline V gene (reference sequence). The CDR3 is 15 amino acids. The chain's CDR3 is CASSNRDLSRETQYF. As DNA, the CDR3 is TGTGCCAGTAGTAACCGGGACTTGTCGCGGGAGACCCAGTACTTC.

The chain uses TRBV18 and TRBJ1-5, with a weak D call TRBD1 (5 bases). CDR1 and CDR2 (germline): KGHSH, LQKENI. V was trimmed by 0 bases and J by 3 bases, leaving 9 bases between them. The CDR3 has 15 residues. In DNA, the CDR3 is TGTGCCAGCTCACCACCGGGGGGGTACAATCAGCCCCAGCATTTT. Its protein product is CASSPPGGYNQPQHF.

The chain uses TRBV9 and TRBJ1-4; D uncertain. V lost 0 bases to trimming and J lost 2 bases, with 8 bases between them. This CDR3 contains 15 residues. Germline lookup yields CDR1 SGDLS and CDR2 YYNGEE. CDR3 nucleotides: TGTGCCAGCAGCGTAGGCTTGCAGACTAATGAAAAACTGTTTTTT. This gives the protein CASSVGLQTNEKLFF.

This chain joins TRBV5-1 and TRBJ1-4, with D unclear. This CDR3 is 14 amino acids long. Trimming took 1 base from V and 7 from J, leaving 11 bases between them. The V gene's germline CDR1 is SGHRS and CDR2 YFSETQ. The CDR3 reads CASSLLLFVEKLFF. CDR3 nucleotides: TGCGCCAGCAGCTTGCTCCTATTCGTTGAAAAACTGTTTTTT.

The chain joins TRBV28 to TRBJ2-3; maybe TRBD2 (6 bases). With 7 bases removed from V and 11 bases from J, the gap between germline ends came to 16 bases. The CDR3 covers 12 residues. Looked up from germline, CDR1 is MDHEN and CDR2 is SYDVKM. The CDR3 DNA is TGTGCCAGCACTCAACGACCGGGGGTGCAGTATTTT. Translating it yields CASTQRPGVQYF.

The chain carries TRBV6-2 or TRBV6-3 and TRBJ2-1; TRBD2 aligns across 11 bases. CDR1 and CDR2 (germline): MNHEY, SVGEGT. The CDR3 is 17 amino acids. Unmatched junction bases numbered 11, after V lost 2 bases and J lost 8 bases. CDR3 sequence (DNA): TGTGCCAGCAGTTACCCGATACTAGCGGGAGAGGCATATGAGCAGTTCTTC. It encodes CASSYPILAGEAYEQFF.

The chain combines TRBV4-1 with TRBJ2-3; the match to TRBD2 covers 14 bases. V gave up 0 bases and J gave up 8 bases; unmatched junction bases: 7. The CDR3 runs 17 residues. In germline, CDR1 is MGHRA, CDR2 YSYEKL. The CDR3 is CASSQDSGTSGSATQYF. The CDR3, as DNA: TGCGCCAGCAGCCAAGATAGTGGGACTAGCGGGAGTGCTACGCAGTATTTT.

The CDR3 sequence is CASSLADRVNEKLFF. CDR3 in DNA: TGTGCCAGCAGCTTGGCAGACAGGGTAAATGAAAAACTGTTTTTT. The rearrangement uses TRBV5-4 and TRBJ1-4; 7 nucleotides line up with TRBD1. V dropped 0 bases and J dropped 5; count of bases not matched to a gene: 4. The germline gives CDR1 SGHNT, CDR2 YYREEE (reference sequence). This CDR3 is built from 15 residues.

The chain has TRBV27 and TRBJ1-1; D perhaps matches TRBD1 (5 bases). Trimming took 3 bases from V and 3 from J, leaving 14 bases between them. CDR1 and CDR2 from the germline V gene are MNHEY and SMNVEV (reference sequence). The length of the CDR3 is 15 residues. The CDR3 region has the DNA TGTGCCAGCAGTTTTGAGGCAGGGTTGGACACTGAAGCTTTCTTT. Translating it yields CASSFEAGLDTEAFF.

The chain combines TRBV5-6 with TRBJ2-2, with TRBD2 matching 10 bases. The germline V gene has CDR1 SGHDT and CDR2 YYEEEE. The trim removed 1 base at V and 6 bases at J, leaving 3 bases unmatched. This CDR3 comprises 15 residues. This CDR3 reads CASSLWSGGAGELFF. CDR3 sequence (DNA): TGTGCCAGCAGCTTGTGGAGCGGGGGGGCCGGGGAGCTGTTTTTT. Combining the CDR3 with reference TRBV5-6 and TRBJ2-2 gives the whole variable domain DAGVTQSPTHLIKTRGQQVTLRCSPKSGHDTVSWYQQALGQGPQFIFQYYEEEERQRGNFPDRFSGHQFPNYSSELNVNALLLGDSALYLCASSLWSGGAGELFFGEGSRLTVL.

The rearrangement joins TRBV27 to TRBJ1-1; D ambiguous. Trimming took off 6 bases at V and 5 bases at J, with 16 bases between the two ends. CDR1 is MNHEY and CDR2 is SMNVEV in the germline V gene (reference sequence). There are 14 residues in the CDR3. The CDR3 sequence is CASSKGSSRTEAFF. The DNA of the CDR3 is TGTGCCAGCAGCAAAGGGAGTTCTCGGACTGAAGCTTTCTTT.

V usage is TRBV6-6 and J usage is TRBJ1-2; maybe TRBD1 (6 bases). Between the trimmed V and J ends, which lost 5 bases and 3 bases, there was a span of 16 bases. The length of the CDR3 is 15 residues. Germline CDR1 and CDR2: MNHNY and SVGAGI (reference sequence). The CDR3 loop reads CASSRLGGIDYGYTF. As DNA, the CDR3 is TGTGCCAGCAGTCGCTTAGGGGGTATCGACTATGGCTACACCTTC.

The chain couples TRBV14 to TRBJ1-1; D is uncertain. The V end lost 4 bases, the J end lost 4 bases, and 7 bases lay between the germline ends. This CDR3 has 12 residues. The germline gives CDR1 SGHDN, CDR2 FVKESK. The DNA of the CDR3 is TGTGCCAGCAGCCCGGTTGGCACTGAAGCTTTCTTT. It translates to CASSPVGTEAFF. Full variable domain (outside the CDR3, taken from reference TRBV14 and TRBJ1-1): EAGVTQFPSHSVIEKGQTVTLRCDPISGHDNLYWYRRVMGKEIKFLLHFVKESKQDESGMPNNRFLAERTGGTYSTLKVQPAELEDSGVYFCASSPVGTEAFFGQGTRLTVV.

V and J are TRBV4-1 and TRBJ2-7; D ambiguous. Germline V gene sequence: CDR1 MGHRA, CDR2 YSYEKL. Trimming pared 0 bases from V and 7 bases from J, leaving 19 bases between. The CDR3 length is 16 residues. The CDR3 is CASSQETAPTVGEQYF. The CDR3 coding sequence is TGCGCCAGCAGCCAAGAAACGGCACCGACTGTGGGTGAGCAGTACTTC.